Following are 14 T cell receptor beta chains from one sample sequenced in a study of vaccination and CD4 T cells after COVID-19. Treatment specified: approximately 9-day PBMC culture with coronavirus spike peptide pools or control peptides (ViraFEST assay). Unexposed donor CD4+ T cells predated the COVID-19 pandemic, collected 2011-2018. Antigens of these TCRs are unknown. With the Oncomine TCR Beta short-read assay, DNA from cultured CD4+ T cells was sequenced. In TCRdb, the PCR reads were re-called with MiXCR into one record per CDR3 protein. The sample holds almost 5,500 distinct CDR3 sequences; around 45% are singletons and the top ten take roughly 28%. Sequenced material: CD4+ T cells from blood, cultured in vitro. The receptors stem from a human donor in good health.

The chain links TRBV6-1 to TRBJ2-2; D call uncertain. CDR1 is MNHNS, CDR2 SASEGT, per germline. V was shortened by 2 bases and J by 7 bases, with 5 bases between the two germline ends. The CDR3 extends over 12 amino acids. The CDR3 sequence is CASSEWNGELFF. CDR3 in DNA: TGTGCCAGCAGTGAATGGAACGGGGAGCTGTTTTTT.

This CDR3 is CASSFSGDQPQHF. The CDR3 DNA sequence: TGTGCCAGCAGCTTTTCGGGCGATCAGCCCCAGCATTTT. The gene calls are TRBV5-6 and TRBJ1-5, with D uncertain. The CDR3 runs to 13 residues. The V gene lost 2 bases and the J gene lost 5 bases, with 8 bases spanning the gap. CDR1 and CDR2 from the germline V gene are SGHDT and YYEEEE.

Relative to its sample, this clonotype is large (0.1 to 1%). The V call is TRBV4-1, the J call TRBJ2-3; 10 bases are shared with TRBD1. The CDR3 length is 16 residues. Germline V gene data show CDR1 as MGHRA and CDR2 as YSYEKL. The V gene end was trimmed by 5 bases and the J gene end by 2 bases; junction bases not matched to a gene: 7. The CDR3 nucleotides read TGCGCCAGCAGCTTTCGGACAGGGGGTAACACAGATACGCAGTATTTT. Amino acids: CASSFRTGGNTDTQYF.

The rearrangement joins TRBV20-1 to TRBJ2-7; D possibly corresponds to TRBD2 (5 bases). V was shortened by 3 bases and J by 5 bases, with 17 bases between the two germline ends. The CDR3 runs 14 residues. Germline loops: CDR1 DFQATT, CDR2 SNEGSKA (reference sequence). This chain's CDR3 is CSASPSASLDEQYF. As DNA, the CDR3 is TGCAGTGCTAGTCCCTCGGCTAGCCTCGACGAGCAGTACTTC.

The J gene is TRBJ1-5, the V gene TRBV20-1; D is uncertain. From germline, CDR1 is DFQATT and CDR2 SNEGSKA (reference sequence). The CDR3 is made up of 12 amino acids. V lost 4 bases, J lost 4 bases, and 8 bases lay in between. CDR3 amino acids: CSATRENQPQHF. The CDR3 DNA reads as TGCAGTGCTACCCGGGAAAATCAGCCCCAGCATTTT.

The chain joins TRBV7-2 to TRBJ1-1; weak D call: TRBD1 (5 bases). Germline V gene lookup returns CDR1 SGHTA and CDR2 FQGNSA. Deletions cut 1 base from V and 11 bases from J, with 11 bases between. The CDR3 contains 12 residues. The CDR3 spells CASSLGDWGAFF. Here the CDR3 DNA reads TGTGCCAGCAGCTTAGGCGACTGGGGGGCTTTCTTT.

The chain couples TRBV4-3 to TRBJ2-3; 8 positions agree with TRBD2. V dropped 0 bases and J dropped 1; count of bases not matched to a gene: 0. Looked up from germline, CDR1 is LGHNA and CDR2 is YSLEER. The CDR3 is 15 amino acids. The CDR3 loop is CASSQDGGGTDTQYF. In DNA, the CDR3 is TGCGCCAGCAGCCAAGACGGGGGGGGCACAGATACGCAGTATTTT.

The J gene is TRBJ2-7, the V gene TRBV7-2, with D perhaps TRBD2 (6 bases). V lost 1 base and J lost 6, with 13 bases in between. The CDR3 is 14 amino acids. The V gene's germline CDR1 is SGHTA and CDR2 FQGNSA. CDR3 protein: CASSLVGSEGEQYF. The CDR3, as DNA: TGTGCCAGCAGCTTAGTTGGCTCGGAGGGCGAGCAGTACTTC.

The rearrangement joins TRBV2 to TRBJ1-2; the D gene is possibly TRBD1 (5 bases). Germline CDR1 SNHLY, CDR2 FYNNEI. The V and J ends lost 6 bases and 6 bases respectively, with 11 bases between them. The CDR3 totals 12 residues. CDR3 in amino acids: CASRGPNHGYTF. CDR3 sequence (DNA): TGTGCCAGCAGGGGACCCAACCATGGCTACACCTTC.

The rearrangement uses TRBV20-1 and TRBJ2-3; D possibly corresponds to TRBD2 (5 bases). From germline, CDR1 is DFQATT and CDR2 SNEGSKA (reference sequence). The V and J ends lost 0 bases and 0 bases respectively, with 13 bases between them. This CDR3 spans 16 amino acids. CDR3: CSARDQESGSTDTQYF. In DNA form, the CDR3 reads TGCAGTGCTAGAGATCAGGAAAGCGGCAGCACAGATACGCAGTATTTT.

The chain is built from TRBV12-5 and TRBJ1-2; 7 nucleotides align to TRBD1. This CDR3 is 16 amino acids long. Germline-derived CDR1 and CDR2 are LGHNT and FRNRAP. V lost 1 base to trimming and J lost 8 bases; unmatched junction nucleotides: 13. CDR3 nucleotide sequence: TGTGCTAGTGGTTTGGACCCGGGACAGTCAAGGGGAGGCTACACCTTC. It translates to CASGLDPGQSRGGYTF.

This clonotype appeared a few times. The chain is built from TRBV2 and TRBJ2-7, with 8 bases aligning to TRBD2. The CDR3 is made up of 16 amino acids. The ends lost 5 bases at V and 1 base at J; junction bases unmatched: 10. CDR1 SNHLY and CDR2 FYNNEI come from the germline V gene. CDR3 residues: CASSSAAGEHSYEQYF. The CDR3 coding sequence is TGTGCCAGCAGTTCGGCAGCGGGGGAACATTCCTACGAGCAGTACTTC.

This clonotype appeared a few times. This chain connects TRBV19 to TRBJ1-2, with D possibly being TRBD1 (5 bases). Germline lookup yields CDR1 LNHDA and CDR2 SQIVND (reference sequence). This CDR3 has 12 amino acids. V shed 11 bases and J shed 5 bases, with 15 bases lying between them. CDR3 loop: CAAVGVGYGYTF. Here the CDR3 DNA reads TGTGCCGCTGTGGGGGTAGGGTATGGCTACACCTTC.

The CDR3, as DNA: TGCAGTGCTAGCCGATCTAGCGGGAACACCGGGGAGCTGTTTTTT. It codes for CSASRSSGNTGELFF. The rearrangement joins TRBV20-1 to TRBJ2-2, with 7 bases that match TRBD2. The CDR3 has 15 amino acids. Trimming cost V 3 bases and J 1 base; bases outside gene matches: 5. Germline V gives CDR1 DFQATT, CDR2 SNEGSKA (reference sequence).